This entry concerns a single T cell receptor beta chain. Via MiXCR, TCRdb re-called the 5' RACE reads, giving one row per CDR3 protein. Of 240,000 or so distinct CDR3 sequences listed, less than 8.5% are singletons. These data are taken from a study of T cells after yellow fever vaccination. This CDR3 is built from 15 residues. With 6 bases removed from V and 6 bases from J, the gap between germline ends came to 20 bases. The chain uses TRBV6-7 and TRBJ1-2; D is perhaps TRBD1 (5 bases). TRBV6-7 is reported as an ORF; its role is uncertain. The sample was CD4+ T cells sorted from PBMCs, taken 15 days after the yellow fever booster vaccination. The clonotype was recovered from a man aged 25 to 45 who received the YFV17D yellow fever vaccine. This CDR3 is CASSPVEVGADGYTF. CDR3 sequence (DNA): TGTGCCAGCAGCCCAGTCGAAGTAGGGGCGGATGGCTACACCTTC.